This T cell receptor beta chain was recorded in a study of CD8+CD57+ T cells in acquired aplastic anemia. The V end was cut by 5 bases, the J end by 5 bases, with 12 bases between. CDR1 SGHTA and CDR2 FQGNSA come from the germline V gene. The CDR3 is made up of 14 amino acids. Genomic DNA was employed as the template in profiling TCR beta VDJ and CDR3. TCRdb passed the reads through MiXCR, listing each CDR3 protein once. The repertoire holds some 190,000 distinct CDR3 sequences, with roughly half as singletons. This TCR was sampled from a human donor in good health. The genes are TRBV7-2 and TRBJ2-2; D unresolved. Sample: sorted CD4+, CD8+, or CD8+CD57+ T cells (not recorded which) from PBMCs. The CDR3 DNA follows: TGTGCCAGCAGCCGTCCCGAAGGTACCGGGGAGCTGTTTTTT. Amino acids: CASSRPEGTGELFF.